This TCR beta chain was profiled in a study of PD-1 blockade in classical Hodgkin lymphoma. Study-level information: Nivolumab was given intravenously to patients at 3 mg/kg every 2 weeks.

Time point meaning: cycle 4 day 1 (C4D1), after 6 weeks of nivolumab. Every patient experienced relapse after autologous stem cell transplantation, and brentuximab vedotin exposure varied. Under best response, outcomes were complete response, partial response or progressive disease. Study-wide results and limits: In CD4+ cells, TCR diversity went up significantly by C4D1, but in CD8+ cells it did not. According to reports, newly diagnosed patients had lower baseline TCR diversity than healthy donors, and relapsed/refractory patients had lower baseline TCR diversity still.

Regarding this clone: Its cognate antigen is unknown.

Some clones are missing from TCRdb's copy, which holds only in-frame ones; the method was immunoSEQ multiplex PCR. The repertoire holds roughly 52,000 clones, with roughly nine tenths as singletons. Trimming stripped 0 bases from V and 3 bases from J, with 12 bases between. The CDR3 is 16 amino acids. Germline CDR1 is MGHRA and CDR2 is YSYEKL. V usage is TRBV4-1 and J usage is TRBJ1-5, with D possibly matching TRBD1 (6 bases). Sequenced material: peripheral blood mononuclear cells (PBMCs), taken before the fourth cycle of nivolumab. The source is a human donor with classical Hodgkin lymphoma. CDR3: CASSQETGPPNQPQHF. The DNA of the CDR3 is TGCGCCAGCAGCCAAGAGACAGGACCCCCCAATCAGCCCCAGCATTTT.